One T cell receptor (beta chain) is described in this entry. The clone's antigen remains unknown. No much larger clonotype is one base removed from it; base qualities were not supplied. These data are taken from a study of CD8 T cells in Susac syndrome (dated by TCRdb to between 2019 and 2020). Regarding the complete study: The study used repertoire sequencing to test whether antigen drove CD8+ T cell activation and differentiation in Susac syndrome.

The paper's findings and limits, for the study overall: The number of individuals in the TCR sequencing and HLA analysis was recognized as being relatively small.

RNA was extracted with the RNeasy kit and 0.5 to 1 ug was reverse transcribed using random hexamers. TCR beta CDR3 regions were amplified with the immunoSEQ multiplex PCR assay covering 54 Vbeta and 13 Jbeta segments. To correct PCR amplification bias, a synthetic template baseline was used for both primer optimization and computational correction. The authors processed their data as follows. Reads were annotated to V, D and J genes according to IMGT and were analyzed with immunoSEQ Analyzer, with only productive sequences retained. Clonality was calculated as one minus the Shannon entropy normalized by log2 of the number of productive unique sequences. For each patient and control, public and private clones were evaluated among the 100 most prevalent clones. Susac-specific clones were defined as absent from healthy and MS cohorts, 1052 published viral clones and other ImmuneACCESS disease sequences. The raw public data were reprocessed by TCRdb itself: fastp quality trimming at Q25, MiXCR clonotype calling, in-frame beta chains only. CDR3 protein duplicates are merged, each entry listing the most common genes and DNA. The V and J calls and clone size are TCRdb's, not the authors'. The sample contains 100,000 to 150,000 distinct CDR3 sequences, 90% to 95% of them found a single time. The leading ten clones occupy 0.065% to 0.09% of the sample.

Peripheral blood CD8+ and CD4+ T cells from healthy donors, Susac syndrome patients and multiple sclerosis patients were profiled by high-throughput TCR beta sequencing. The healthy donors served as controls matched for age and sex. CD8+ TEMRA cells were enriched by FACS, while bulk CD8+ and CD4+ T cells were purified by magnetic negative isolation. Blood was drawn into EDTA tubes, processed within 24 hours, and PBMCs were isolated by density gradient centrifugation. PBMCs intended for TCR sequencing were cryopreserved in liquid nitrogen and thawed later in a water bath at 37 degrees C. The sorted or isolated CD4+, CD8+ and CD8+ TEMRA cells reached a purity of at least 90%. The specimen sequenced was CD4+ T cells from PBMCs. The receptor's source is a human donor in good health.

At the DNA level, the sequence is TGCAGTGCTAGAGGGGAGGTACCCTATGGCTACACCTTC. Translated, it gives CSARGEVPYGYTF. The V and J segments used are TRBV20-1 and TRBJ1-2; the D segment cannot be called with confidence. From its cysteine to its phenylalanine, the CDR3 spans 13 amino acids. The sequence is cut down to CDR3 DNA, 39 bases in frame from base 1. The germline V gene (reference sequence) provides CDR1 DFQATT and CDR2 SNEGSKA. Relative to germline, V is 1 base shorter and J is 4 bases shorter, with 10 bases between their ends.